This T cell receptor (beta chain) was documented in a study of blood T cell repertoires in COVID-19. Turning to the study itself: Collection of acute and convalescent COVID-19 samples took place in the United States, Italy and Spain. The cDNA or gDNA used as material had been derived from T cells, B-cell-depleted T cells, or PBMCs.

Germline V gene lookup returns CDR1 LGHDT and CDR2 YNNKEL (reference sequence). CDR3 length: 12 residues. V gave up 4 bases and J gave up 10 bases; unmatched junction bases: 3. Original handling: Amplified reference gene primers provided the basis for estimating nucleated cell counts. Using immunoSEQ multiplex PCR, the repertoire was profiled, and TCRdb retains in-frame clones only, with some absent. V and J calls and clone size are given by that table; D and trimming were obtained from the DNA. This sample has under 150,000 clones, with about 80% found just once. The specimen sequenced was peripheral blood. The TCR was taken from a woman aged 55-75 years with acute or convalescent COVID-19. The chain couples TRBV3-1 (or the pseudogene TRBV3-2) to TRBJ2-1; 8 nucleotides match TRBD2. The chain's CDR3 is CASSLRLAEQFF. CDR3 nucleotide sequence: TGTGCCAGCAGCCTCAGACTAGCGGAGCAGTTCTTC.